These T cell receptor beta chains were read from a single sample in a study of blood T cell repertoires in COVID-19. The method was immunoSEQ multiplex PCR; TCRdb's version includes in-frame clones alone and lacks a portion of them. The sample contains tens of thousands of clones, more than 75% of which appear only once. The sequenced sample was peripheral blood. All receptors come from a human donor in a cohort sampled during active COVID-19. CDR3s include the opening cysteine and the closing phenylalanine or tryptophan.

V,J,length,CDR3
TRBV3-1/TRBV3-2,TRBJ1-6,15,CASSQDRGQGSPLHF
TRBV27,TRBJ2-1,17,CASRLMGQGAVWNEQFF
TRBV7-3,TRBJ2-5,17,CASSLTGTGEFQETQYF
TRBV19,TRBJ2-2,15,CASTLEGLRTGELFF
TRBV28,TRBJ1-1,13,CASTTGLHTEAFF
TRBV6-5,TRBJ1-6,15,CASSPRAGGNSPLHF
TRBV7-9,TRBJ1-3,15,CASSSQGVTGNTIYF
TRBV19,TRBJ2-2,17,CASSPQGAVRVAGELFF
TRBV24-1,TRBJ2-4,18,CATSDGAGGLGAKNIQYF
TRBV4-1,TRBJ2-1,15,CASSQEPGASDEQFF
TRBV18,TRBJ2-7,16,CASSLPGQGSSYEQYF
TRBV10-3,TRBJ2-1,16,CAISESKSGIYNEQFF
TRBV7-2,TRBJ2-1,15,CASSASGSSYNEQFF
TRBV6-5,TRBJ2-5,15,CASSYEWGEQETQYF
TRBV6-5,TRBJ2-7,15,CASSYSYRGGYEQYF
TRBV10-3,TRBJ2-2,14,CVIRPSGSTGELFF
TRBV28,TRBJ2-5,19,CASSGTGGLWSGRQETQYF
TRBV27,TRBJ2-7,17,CASSLSNLGLAGYEQYF
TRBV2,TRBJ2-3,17,CASSEVFGQGITDTQYF
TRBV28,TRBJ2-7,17,CASSPYIGGQGLYEQYF
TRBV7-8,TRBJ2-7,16,CASSEGPGTGINEQYF
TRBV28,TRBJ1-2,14,CASTAQGYSYGYTF
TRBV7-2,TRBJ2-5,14,CASRAGGPGETQYF
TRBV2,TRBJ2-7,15,CAGKRATTSLYEQYF
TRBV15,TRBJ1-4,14,CATSRDSLGEKLFF
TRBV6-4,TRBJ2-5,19,CASSLNTGTGVIVRETQYF
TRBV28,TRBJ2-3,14,CASRRYPSTDTQYF
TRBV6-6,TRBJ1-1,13,CASSPRSNTEAFF
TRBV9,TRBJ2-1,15,CASSFDRGSYNEQFF
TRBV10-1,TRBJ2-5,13,CASSGGTGATQYF
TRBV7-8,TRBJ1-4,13,CASSLDRSEKLFF
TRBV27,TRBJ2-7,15,CASSLAGGAGNEQYF
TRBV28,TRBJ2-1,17,CASSPSSGRVSYNEQFF
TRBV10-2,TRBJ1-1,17,CASSPDRGRTLLAEAFF
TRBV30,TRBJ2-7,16,CAWSVPVVTSSYEQYF
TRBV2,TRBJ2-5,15,CASSVTSGGGETQYF
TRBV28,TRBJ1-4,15,CASSPSRGINEKLFF
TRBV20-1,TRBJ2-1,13,CSASTSVRHGQFF
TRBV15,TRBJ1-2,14,CATSEGQGNYGYTF
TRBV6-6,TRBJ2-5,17,CASSLTGTGLYQETQYF
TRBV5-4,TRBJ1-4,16,CASSLETGGSNEKLFF
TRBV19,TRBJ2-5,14,CATSDTGGKETQYF
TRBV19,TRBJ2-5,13,CASGTSGQETQYF